This T cell receptor (beta chain) was recovered during a study of blood T cell repertoires in COVID-19. Whole-study context: Samples taken during acute and convalescent COVID-19 were collected in the United States, Italy and Spain. T cells, B-cell-depleted T cells, or PBMCs provided the cDNA or gDNA that served as material.

As originally analysed: From reference gene primer amplification, estimates of nucleated cell counts were derived. Only in-frame clones appear in the TCRdb table, and some are missing; sequencing was by immunoSEQ multiplex PCR. Clonal size and the V and J genes are those of that table, whereas D and trimming came from the DNA. Of around 140,000 clones in the sample, approximately 80% were seen once. V lost 1 base and J 2 bases, leaving 9 bases between the germline ends. Germline-derived CDR1 and CDR2 are LNHDA and SQIVND (reference sequence). The CDR3 contains 14 residues. The V and J genes are TRBV19 and TRBJ2-7; possible D gene TRBD1, 6 bases. Sequenced material: peripheral blood. The clonotype originates from a man in his fifties or sixties with active or convalescent COVID-19. CDR3 protein: CASSIVEGAYEQYF. For the CDR3, the DNA is TGTGCCAGTAGTATAGTCGAGGGGGCCTACGAGCAGTACTTC.